Shown below are 22 T cell receptor beta chains from a single sample sequenced in a study of blood T cell repertoires in COVID-19. This table comes from immunoSEQ multiplex PCR, and its TCRdb copy is limited to in-frame clones, with some not included. The sample holds about 120,000 clones, just over 85% seen once. Sequenced material: peripheral blood. These receptors all come from a woman in her 50s with active or convalescent COVID-19.

The chain couples TRBV9 to TRBJ1-2; no clear D. Trimming stripped 0 bases from V and 2 bases from J, with 8 bases between. The CDR3 consists of 14 residues. Germline V lookup: CDR1 SGDLS, CDR2 YYNGEE. CDR3: CASSVDPGNYGYTF. The DNA for the CDR3 is TGTGCCAGCAGCGTAGACCCGGGAAACTATGGCTACACCTTC.

The V call is TRBV9, the J call TRBJ2-7, with TRBD2 matching over 7 bases. Germline V CDR1 and CDR2: SGDLS, YYNGEE. V gave up 0 bases and J gave up 2 bases; unmatched junction bases: 11. The CDR3 runs 17 residues. CDR3 amino acids: CASSVEPSGGPAYEQYF. The CDR3 DNA is TGTGCCAGCAGCGTAGAACCTAGCGGAGGACCCGCCTACGAGCAGTACTTC.

The V call is TRBV27, the J call TRBJ1-4; D remains ambiguous. The ends were cut back, 7 bases at V and 6 bases at J, with 15 bases in the middle. The CDR3 loop spans 14 amino acids. Germline values: CDR1 MNHEY, CDR2 SMNVEV (reference sequence). The CDR3 protein is CASKRAVLYEKLFF. For the CDR3, the DNA is TGTGCCAGCAAGCGGGCAGTACTCTATGAAAAACTGTTTTTT.

The chain employs TRBV3-1 (or the pseudogene TRBV3-2) and TRBJ2-7; TRBD1 aligns across 10 bases. The germline V gene encodes CDR1 LGHDT and CDR2 YNNKEL (reference sequence). J was trimmed by 6 bases and V by 5 bases; bases with no gene match: 7. CDR3 length: 14 residues. In nucleotides, the CDR3 is TGTGCCAGCAGCTACGGGACAGGGGTAACCGAGCAGTACTTC. It encodes CASSYGTGVTEQYF.

The chain links TRBV5-8 to TRBJ2-1; the match to TRBD2 covers 9 bases. Germline values: CDR1 SGHTS, CDR2 YDEGEE. The length of the CDR3 is 15 residues. V was clipped by 1 base and J by 9 bases; unmatched bases: 8. CDR3 coding DNA: TGTGCCAGCAGCTTGTTTCTAGCGGGAATCAGTGAGCAGTTCTTC. Encoded protein: CASSLFLAGISEQFF.

This sequence joins TRBV7-6 and TRBJ1-5; D unresolved. Trimming left V 0 bases short and J 7 bases short, with 7 bases between. Germline V gene data show CDR1 as SGHVS and CDR2 as FNYEAQ. The CDR3 is made up of 13 amino acids. The CDR3 region has the DNA TGTGCCAGCAGCTTAGCGCGGGGACAGCCCCAGCATTTT. This encodes CASSLARGQPQHF. Full variable domain (outside the CDR3, taken from reference TRBV7-6 and TRBJ1-5): GAGVSQSPRYKVTKRGQDVALRCDPISGHVSLYWYRQALGQGPEFLTYFNYEAQQDKSGLPNDRFSAERPEGSISTLTIQRTEQRDSAMYRCASSLARGQPQHFGDGTRLSIL.

V and J are TRBV28 and TRBJ2-1; the match to TRBD2 covers 10 bases. CDR3 size: 18 residues. Germline CDR1 MDHEN, CDR2 SYDVKM. V lost 0 bases, J lost 3 bases, and 8 bases stayed unmatched. The CDR3 protein is CASSLWGRRTSGYNEQFF. The DNA of the CDR3 is TGTGCCAGCAGTTTATGGGGCCGCCGGACTAGCGGCTACAATGAGCAGTTCTTC.

This clone occurred once. The J gene is TRBJ2-3, the V gene TRBV4-3; 11 nucleotides line up with TRBD2. This CDR3 is 18 amino acids long. Trimming removed 1 base from V and 3 bases from J; junction bases left unmatched: 9. From germline, CDR1 is LGHNA and CDR2 YSLEER. The CDR3 DNA is TGCGCCAGCAGCCAAGGGGTAGCGGGAGGGCCGAAAACAGATACGCAGTATTTT. It translates to CASSQGVAGGPKTDTQYF.

The chain couples TRBV6-2 or TRBV6-3 to TRBJ2-7; 7 nucleotides agree with TRBD1. CDR1 is MNHEY, CDR2 SVGEGT, per germline. The ends lost 2 bases at V and 3 bases at J; junction bases unmatched: 13. CDR3 length equals 17 residues. CDR3 in amino acids: CASSYPSDRASDYEQYF. CDR3 DNA: TGTGCCAGCAGTTACCCATCAGACAGGGCCTCAGACTACGAGCAGTACTTC.

V is TRBV5-8 and J is TRBJ1-1, with TRBD1 identical over 7 bases. CDR1 and CDR2 (germline): SGHTS, YDEGEE. The junction had 5 bases not matched to a gene; V was cut back by 2 bases and J by 7 bases. CDR3 size: 13 residues. CDR3 in amino acids: CASSFLGGGEAFF. CDR3 DNA: TGTGCCAGCAGCTTTCTAGGGGGCGGTGAAGCTTTCTTT.

This clone showed up just once. V usage is TRBV6-2 or TRBV6-3 and J usage is TRBJ2-7, with 10 positions matching TRBD1. V dropped 4 bases and J dropped 5; count of bases not matched to a gene: 8. Germline-derived CDR1 and CDR2 are MNHEY and SVGEGT. This CDR3 has 15 residues. DNA for the CDR3: TGTGCCAGCAGTTCACCGGGACAGGGGAGGAACGAGCAGTACTTC. This encodes CASSSPGQGRNEQYF.

This clone was recorded only once. The chain couples TRBV6-1 to TRBJ1-2; weak D call: TRBD1 (5 bases). CDR3 length: 15 residues. Trimming took 3 bases from V and 0 from J, leaving 11 bases between them. CDR1 and CDR2 from the germline V gene are MNHNS and SASEGT. The CDR3 here is CASSDRGGANYGYTF. CDR3 DNA sequence: TGTGCCAGCAGTGACCGGGGGGGGGCTAACTATGGCTACACCTTC.

The chain carries TRBV20-1 and TRBJ1-2; D is unresolved. V dropped 3 bases and J dropped 4 bases, with 12 bases sitting between them. Germline-derived CDR1 and CDR2 are DFQATT and SNEGSKA (reference sequence). The CDR3 length is 13 residues. The CDR3 nucleotides read TGCAGTGCTAGTGTCGGGGAACTCTATGGCTACACCTTC. Translation gives CSASVGELYGYTF.

CDR3: CATSDQTGVGQPQHF. The CDR3 nucleotides read TGTGCCACCAGTGACCAGACAGGGGTAGGGCAGCCCCAGCATTTT. The chain carries TRBV24-1 and TRBJ1-5, with 8 positions matching TRBD1. V was clipped by 4 bases and J by 7 bases; unmatched bases: 8. Germline CDR1 and CDR2: KGHDR and SFDVKD. This CDR3 spans 15 amino acids.

This chain uses TRBV7-2 with TRBJ2-5; 7 nucleotides align to TRBD1. The ends lost 0 bases at V and 0 bases at J; junction bases unmatched: 4. Germline V CDR1 and CDR2: SGHTA, FQGNSA. The CDR3 totals 16 residues. This chain's CDR3 is CASSLAGQRYQETQYF. CDR3 DNA sequence: TGTGCCAGCAGCTTAGCGGGACAGAGGTACCAAGAGACCCAGTACTTC.

The rearrangement uses TRBV15 and TRBJ2-1, with a possible D match to TRBD2 (6 bases). There are 17 residues in the CDR3. Deletions cut 11 bases from V and 6 bases from J, with 29 bases between. CDR1 and CDR2 (germline): LNHNV, YYDKDF (reference sequence). The CDR3 nucleotides are TGTGCCTCCTCCAGTCGTTTAAAGCGGGCCAACACCAATGAGCAGTTCTTC. Amino acid sequence: CASSSRLKRANTNEQFF.

The chain joins TRBV28 to TRBJ2-7, with TRBD2 matching 7 bases. The CDR3 runs to 16 residues. V shed 3 bases, J shed 7 bases, and the junction held 15 bases outside the gene matches. Germline V gene sequence: CDR1 MDHEN, CDR2 SYDVKM. CDR3 in DNA: TGTGCCAGCAGTTTCCACCACCTAGCGGCAATAGGAGAGCAGTACTTC. It yields the protein CASSFHHLAAIGEQYF.

The gene calls are TRBV9 and TRBJ1-2; 7 nucleotides align to TRBD1. The CDR3 runs to 15 residues. Losses at the gene ends were 0 bases for V and 4 bases for J; bases not matched to a gene: 6. CDR1 and CDR2 (germline): SGDLS, YYNGEE. The CDR3 loop is CASSVDRQGAYGYTF. The CDR3 bases are TGTGCCAGCAGCGTAGACCGACAGGGTGCCTATGGCTACACCTTC.

This chain connects TRBV2 to TRBJ2-1, with 8 positions matching TRBD2. There are 15 residues in the CDR3. J lost 7 bases, V lost 6 bases, and 11 bases had no gene match. The V gene's germline CDR1 is SNHLY and CDR2 FYNNEI. The CDR3 sequence is CASRPGGAGWNEQFF. The CDR3 nucleotides are TGTGCCAGCAGACCCGGGGGGGCAGGGTGGAATGAGCAGTTCTTC. Together with reference TRBV2 and TRBJ2-1, the CDR3 gives the full variable domain: EPEVTQTPSHQVTQMGQEVILRCVPISNHLYFYWYRQILGQKVEFLVSFYNNEISEKSEIFDDQFSVERPDGSNFTLKIRSTKLEDSAMYFCASRPGGAGWNEQFFGPGTRLTVL.

This rearrangement joins TRBV7-9 to TRBJ2-5; maybe TRBD1 (5 bases). The V end was cut by 5 bases, the J end by 5 bases, with 15 bases between. The CDR3 totals 14 residues. Germline V gives CDR1 SEHNR, CDR2 FQNEAQ (reference sequence). DNA of the CDR3: TGTGCCAGCAGCGCGATAGGGGATAAGGAGACCCAGTACTTC. Translated: CASSAIGDKETQYF.

The rearrangement links TRBV5-1 to TRBJ2-2; D might be TRBD2 (6 bases). The V end lost 5 bases, the J end lost 3 bases, and 11 bases lay between the germline ends. This CDR3 has 14 residues. CDR1 is SGHRS and CDR2 is YFSETQ in the germline V gene. CDR3 coding DNA: TGCGCCAGCAGGGCTAGCGTGGACACCGGGGAGCTGTTTTTT. Protein: CASRASVDTGELFF.

V is TRBV5-4 and J is TRBJ2-7; perhaps TRBD1 as D (6 bases). Trimming took off 0 bases at V and 3 bases at J, with 22 bases between the two ends. Germline lookup yields CDR1 SGHNT and CDR2 YYREEE (reference sequence). The CDR3 consists of 18 residues. CDR3 sequence (DNA): TGTGCCAGCAGCTTGGGTTCAGGGGTCCCCCTTACTTTCTACGAGCAGTACTTC. Translation gives CASSLGSGVPLTFYEQYF.